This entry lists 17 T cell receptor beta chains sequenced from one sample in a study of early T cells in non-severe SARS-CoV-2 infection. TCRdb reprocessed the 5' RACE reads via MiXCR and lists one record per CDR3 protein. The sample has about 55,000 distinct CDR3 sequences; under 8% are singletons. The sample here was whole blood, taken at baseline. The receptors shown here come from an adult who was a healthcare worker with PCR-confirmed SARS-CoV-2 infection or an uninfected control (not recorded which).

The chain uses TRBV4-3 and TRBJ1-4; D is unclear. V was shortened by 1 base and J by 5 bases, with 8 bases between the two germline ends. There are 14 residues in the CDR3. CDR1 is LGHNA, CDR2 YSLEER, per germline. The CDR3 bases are TGCGCCAGCAGCCAAGGGGGTTCCAATGAAAAACTGTTTTTT. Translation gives CASSQGGSNEKLFF.

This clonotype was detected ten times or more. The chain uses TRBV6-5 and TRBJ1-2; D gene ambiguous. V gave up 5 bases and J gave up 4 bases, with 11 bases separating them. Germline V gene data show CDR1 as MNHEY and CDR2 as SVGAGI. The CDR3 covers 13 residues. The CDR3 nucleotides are TGTGCCAGCAGTCTACTAGGACTCTATGGCTACACCTTC. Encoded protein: CASSLLGLYGYTF.

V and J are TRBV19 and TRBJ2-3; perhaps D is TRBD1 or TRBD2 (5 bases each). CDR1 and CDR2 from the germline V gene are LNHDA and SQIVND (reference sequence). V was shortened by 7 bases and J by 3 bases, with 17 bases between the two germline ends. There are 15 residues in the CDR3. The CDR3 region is CASNAQQRGTDTQYF. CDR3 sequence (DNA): TGTGCCAGTAACGCCCAGCAGAGGGGAACAGATACGCAGTATTTT. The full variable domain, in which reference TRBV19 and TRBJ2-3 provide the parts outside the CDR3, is DGGITQSPKYLFRKEGQNVTLSCEQNLNHDAMYWYRQDPGQGLRLIYYSQIVNDFQKGDIAEGYSVSREKKESFPLTVTSAQKNPTAFYLCASNAQQRGTDTQYFGPGTRLTVL.

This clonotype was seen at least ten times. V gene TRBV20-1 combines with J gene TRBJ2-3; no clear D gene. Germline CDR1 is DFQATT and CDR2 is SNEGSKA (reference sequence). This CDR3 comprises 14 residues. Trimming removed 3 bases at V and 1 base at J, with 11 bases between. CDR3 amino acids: CSARYSMGTDTQYF. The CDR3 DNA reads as TGCAGTGCTAGGTATAGCATGGGCACAGATACGCAGTATTTT.

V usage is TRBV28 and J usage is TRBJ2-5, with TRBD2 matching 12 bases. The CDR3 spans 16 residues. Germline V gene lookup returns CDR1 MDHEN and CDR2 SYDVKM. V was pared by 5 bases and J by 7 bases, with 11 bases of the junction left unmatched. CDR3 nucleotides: TGTGCCAGCAGTCCCTGGACTAGCGGGGCGGGGGGGACCCAGTACTTC. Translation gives CASSPWTSGAGGTQYF.

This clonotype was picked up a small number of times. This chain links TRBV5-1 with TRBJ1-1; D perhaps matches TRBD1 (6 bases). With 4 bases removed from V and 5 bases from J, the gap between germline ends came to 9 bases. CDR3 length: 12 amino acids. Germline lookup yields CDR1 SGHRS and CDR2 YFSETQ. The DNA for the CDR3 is TGCGCCAGCAGCACTCAGGGGACTGAAGCTTTCTTT. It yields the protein CASSTQGTEAFF.

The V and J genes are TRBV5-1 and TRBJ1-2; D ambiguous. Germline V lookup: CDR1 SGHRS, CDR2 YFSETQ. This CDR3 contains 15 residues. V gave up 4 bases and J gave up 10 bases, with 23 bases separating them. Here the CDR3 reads CASSPNAAQAVLYTF. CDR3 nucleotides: TGCGCCAGCAGCCCGAACGCAGCCCAAGCCGTCCTCTACACCTTC.

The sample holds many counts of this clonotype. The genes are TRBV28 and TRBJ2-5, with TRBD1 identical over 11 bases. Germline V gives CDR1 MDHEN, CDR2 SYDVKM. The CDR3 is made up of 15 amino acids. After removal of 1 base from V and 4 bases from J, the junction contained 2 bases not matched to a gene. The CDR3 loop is CASSLFGTGGETQYF. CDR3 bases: TGTGCCAGCAGTTTATTTGGGACAGGGGGAGAGACCCAGTACTTC.

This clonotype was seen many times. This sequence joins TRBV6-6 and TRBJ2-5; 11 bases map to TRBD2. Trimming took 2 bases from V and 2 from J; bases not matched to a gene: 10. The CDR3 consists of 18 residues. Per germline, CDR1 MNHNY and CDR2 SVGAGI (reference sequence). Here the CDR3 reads CASSYTHTSGGLQETQYF. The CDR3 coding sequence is TGTGCCAGCAGTTACACCCATACTAGCGGGGGCTTGCAAGAGACCCAGTACTTC.

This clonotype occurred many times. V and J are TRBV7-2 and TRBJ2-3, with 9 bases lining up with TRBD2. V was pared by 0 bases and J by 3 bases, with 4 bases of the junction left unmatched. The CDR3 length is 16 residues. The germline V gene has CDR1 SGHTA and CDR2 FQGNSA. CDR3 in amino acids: CASSLAPGLATDTQYF. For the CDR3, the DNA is TGTGCCAGCAGCTTAGCGCCGGGACTAGCAACAGATACGCAGTATTTT.

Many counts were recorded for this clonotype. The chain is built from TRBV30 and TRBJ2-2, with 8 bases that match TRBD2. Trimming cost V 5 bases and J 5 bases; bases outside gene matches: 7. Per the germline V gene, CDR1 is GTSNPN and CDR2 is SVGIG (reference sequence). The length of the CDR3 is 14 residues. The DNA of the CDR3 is TGTGCCTGGCGCGGGGGGTTCATGACCGGGGAGCTGTTTTTT. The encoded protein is CAWRGGFMTGELFF.

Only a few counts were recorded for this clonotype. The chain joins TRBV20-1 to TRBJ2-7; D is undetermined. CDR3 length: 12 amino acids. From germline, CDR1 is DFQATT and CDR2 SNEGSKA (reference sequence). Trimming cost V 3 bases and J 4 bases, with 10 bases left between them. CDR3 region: CSASPQQYEQYF. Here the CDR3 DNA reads TGCAGTGCTAGCCCCCAGCAGTACGAGCAGTACTTC.

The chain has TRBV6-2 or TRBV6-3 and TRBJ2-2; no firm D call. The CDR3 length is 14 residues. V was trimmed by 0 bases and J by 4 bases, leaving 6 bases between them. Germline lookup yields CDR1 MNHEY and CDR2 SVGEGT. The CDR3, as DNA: TGTGCCAGCAGTTACTCGGAGAGCACCGGGGAGCTGTTTTTT. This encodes CASSYSESTGELFF.

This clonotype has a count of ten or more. The CDR3 nucleotides are TGTGCAAGTCGCTTAGAGGTCCAGCCCCAGCATTTT. This sequence encodes CASRLEVQPQHF. The J gene is TRBJ1-5, the V gene TRBV12-2. TRBV12-2 is a pseudogene. CDR3 length equals 12 residues.

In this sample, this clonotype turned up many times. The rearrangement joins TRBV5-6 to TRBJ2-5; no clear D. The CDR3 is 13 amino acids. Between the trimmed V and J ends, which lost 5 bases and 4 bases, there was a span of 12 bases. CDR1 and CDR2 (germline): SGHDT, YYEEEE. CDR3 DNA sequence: TGTGCCAGCAGGGGTTGGACGTTAGAGACCCAGTACTTC. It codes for CASRGWTLETQYF. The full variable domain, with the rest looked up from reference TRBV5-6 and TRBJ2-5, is DAGVTQSPTHLIKTRGQQVTLRCSPKSGHDTVSWYQQALGQGPQFIFQYYEEEERQRGNFPDRFSGHQFPNYSSELNVNALLLGDSALYLCASRGWTLETQYFGPGTRLLVL.

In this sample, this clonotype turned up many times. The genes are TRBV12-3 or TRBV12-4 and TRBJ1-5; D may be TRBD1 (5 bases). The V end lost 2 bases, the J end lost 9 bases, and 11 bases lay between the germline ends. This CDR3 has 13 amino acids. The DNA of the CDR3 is TGTGCCAGCAGTTTACGGGGCTTGGGGCCCCAGCATTTT. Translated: CASSLRGLGPQHF.

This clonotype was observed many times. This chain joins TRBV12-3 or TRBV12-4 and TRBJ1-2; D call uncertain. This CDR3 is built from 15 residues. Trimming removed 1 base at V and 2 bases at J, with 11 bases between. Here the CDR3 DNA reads TGTGCCAGCAGTTTAGGGCAGAAACAGAACTATGGCTACACCTTC. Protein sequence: CASSLGQKQNYGYTF.